Presented here are 24 T cell receptor beta chains from one specimen sequenced in a study of blood T cells in healthy people across ages. For the second PCR, which ran for roughly 6 to 11 cycles, a sample-barcoded 5' primer and a J-beta primer mix were used. TCRdb reprocessed the 5' RACE reads via MiXCR and lists one record per CDR3 protein. This table holds roughly 860,000 distinct CDR3 sequences, about 59% found once. What was sequenced was blood. The receptors originated from a man aged 30 to 45 in good health.

The gene calls are TRBV4-3 and TRBJ2-7; D possibly corresponds to TRBD1 (5 bases). The CDR3 spans 15 residues. The V and J ends lost 0 bases and 3 bases respectively, with 12 bases between them. CDR1 LGHNA and CDR2 YSLEER come from the germline V gene. Here the CDR3 DNA reads TGCGCCAGCAGCCAAGACAGGGTACCCTTCTACGAGCAGTACTTC. Translating it yields CASSQDRVPFYEQYF.

This clonotype was observed a single time. V usage is TRBV7-9 and J usage is TRBJ2-5; D remains unclear. The V gene lost 8 bases and the J gene lost 1 base, with 14 bases spanning the gap. Per the germline V gene, CDR1 is SEHNR and CDR2 is FQNEAQ (reference sequence). The CDR3 totals 14 residues. CDR3 sequence (DNA): TGTGCCAGCGGCTCTGCCCAAGCCCAAGAGACCCAGTACTTC. Protein: CASGSAQAQETQYF.

This clonotype was seen more than once but under ten times. CDR3 coding DNA: TGCGCCAGCAGCCAAGCTGCCCAGCGGGGGTCATCCTACAATGAGCAGTTCTTC. This sequence encodes CASSQAAQRGSSYNEQFF. The chain recombines TRBV4-3 with TRBJ2-1; 8 bases agree with TRBD2. The CDR3 has 18 amino acids. Trimming took 1 base from V and 1 from J; bases not matched to a gene: 9. Germline CDR1 is LGHNA and CDR2 is YSLEER.

The DNA for the CDR3 is TGTGCCAGCAGAGCGCCGGGACGGATACTGTCCTTGTGGCCGTATACGCAGTATTTT. Translated: CASRAPGRILSLWPYTQYF. This chain connects TRBV2 to TRBJ2-3; D may correspond to TRBD1 or TRBD2 (5 bases each). The CDR3 runs 19 residues. V gave up 6 bases and J gave up 7 bases, with 32 bases separating them. Germline lookup yields CDR1 SNHLY and CDR2 FYNNEI. Full variable domain (missing parts from reference TRBV2 and TRBJ2-3): EPEVTQTPSHQVTQMGQEVILRCVPISNHLYFYWYRQILGQKVEFLVSFYNNEISEKSEIFDDQFSVERPDGSNFTLKIRSTKLEDSAMYFCASRAPGRILSLWPYTQYFGPGTRLTVL.

This clonotype was seen just once. V usage is TRBV5-1 and J usage is TRBJ2-5; TRBD1 might be the D (6 bases). Germline loops: CDR1 SGHRS, CDR2 YFSETQ. The CDR3 is 16 residues long. V shed 3 bases and J shed 3 bases, with 18 bases lying between them. This chain's CDR3 is CASSYGQGQGKETQYF. The CDR3, as DNA: TGCGCCAGCAGCTACGGGCAGGGGCAGGGGAAAGAGACCCAGTACTTC. Full variable domain (remainder filled in from reference TRBV5-1 and TRBJ2-5): KAGVTQTPRYLIKTRGQQVTLSCSPISGHRSVSWYQQTPGQGLQFLFEYFSETQRNKGNFPGRFSGRQFSNSRSEMNVSTLELGDSALYLCASSYGQGQGKETQYFGPGTRLLVL.

The chain has TRBV4-2 and TRBJ2-1, with 8 bases that match TRBD1. Germline V gene lookup returns CDR1 LGHNA and CDR2 YNFKEQ. The V and J ends lost 0 bases and 0 bases, in that order; junction bases with no gene match: 16. The CDR3 runs to 21 residues. The CDR3 region has the DNA TGTGCCAGCAGCCAAGATTGGAATCCGGGACAGGTACACGTCTCCTACAATGAGCAGTTCTTC. This codes for CASSQDWNPGQVHVSYNEQFF.

The chain recombines TRBV24-1 with TRBJ2-1; D possibly corresponds to TRBD2 (5 bases). The germline gives CDR1 KGHDR, CDR2 SFDVKD. Trimming pared 4 bases from V and 2 bases from J, leaving 23 bases between. The CDR3 is 19 amino acids. DNA for the CDR3: TGTGCCACCAGTGACTCCAGAGCGAAAAGGACTGGGGCCTACAATGAGCAGTTCTTC. It translates to CATSDSRAKRTGAYNEQFF.

The chain has TRBV7-9 and TRBJ2-7; no definite D call. Between the trimmed V and J ends, which lost 5 bases and 8 bases, there was a span of 10 bases. The CDR3 extends over 11 amino acids. Germline-derived CDR1 and CDR2 are SEHNR and FQNEAQ (reference sequence). The CDR3 loop reads CASSQQKKQYF. The CDR3 DNA is TGTGCCAGCAGCCAACAAAAAAAGCAGTACTTC.

The chain links TRBV12-3 or TRBV12-4 to TRBJ1-5, with D perhaps matching TRBD1 (5 bases). Trimming cost V 5 bases and J 3 bases, with 20 bases left between them. CDR3 length: 17 residues. The CDR3 here is CASSPTFPGRPNQPQHF. Here the CDR3 DNA reads TGTGCCAGCAGTCCGACTTTTCCGGGACGGCCCAATCAGCCCCAGCATTTT.

This clonotype was counted only a few times. This chain joins TRBV4-3 and TRBJ2-1; TRBD1 is a possible D gene (5 bases). Germline CDR1 LGHNA, CDR2 YSLEER. The CDR3 length is 15 residues. V lost 1 base, J lost 1 base, and 8 bases lay in between. In DNA, the CDR3 is TGCGCCAGCAGCCAAGGGGCAGGGTCCTACAATGAGCAGTTCTTC. This gives the protein CASSQGAGSYNEQFF.

This clonotype was seen once. This chain links TRBV7-2 with TRBJ2-7, with 8 bases matching TRBD1. The CDR3 extends over 14 amino acids. The germline CDR1 and CDR2 sequences are SGHTA and FQGNSA. J gave up 4 bases and V 5 bases, and 7 bases lay outside the gene matches. The CDR3 bases are TGTGCCAGCAGCACCACGGGACAGGTGTACGAGCAGTACTTC. Amino acid sequence: CASSTTGQVYEQYF. The entire variable domain, with the rest obtained from reference TRBV7-2 and TRBJ2-7, is as follows: GAGVSQSPSNKVTEKGKDVELRCDPISGHTALYWYRQSLGQGLEFLIYFQGNSAPDKSGLPSDRFSAERTGGSVSTLTIQRTQQEDSAVYLCASSTTGQVYEQYFGPGTRLTVT.

The chain recombines TRBV6-6 with TRBJ2-3, with TRBD2 matching 13 bases. Germline loops: CDR1 MNHNY, CDR2 SVGAGI (reference sequence). The length of the CDR3 is 18 residues. After removal of 6 bases from V and 4 bases from J, the junction contained 13 bases not matched to a gene. The CDR3 protein is CASSPHTSGGAGADTQYF. Here the CDR3 DNA reads TGTGCCAGCAGCCCCCACACTAGCGGGGGGGCCGGCGCAGATACGCAGTATTTT.

This clonotype occurred a few times. V usage is TRBV7-2 and J usage is TRBJ2-7; a possible D gene is TRBD1 (7 bases). CDR1 is SGHTA, CDR2 FQGNSA, per germline. This CDR3 is built from 15 residues. V lost 6 bases to trimming and J lost 2 bases, with 17 bases between them. The CDR3 DNA reads as TGTGCCAGCAGGGAGGGGGCGTTTTCTACCTACGAGCAGTACTTC. Its translation is CASREGAFSTYEQYF.

CDR3 sequence reads: CSARDRRQAFTPLHF. The CDR3 DNA follows: TGCAGTGCTAGAGATCGTCGGCAGGCTTTTACACCCCTCCACTTT. V is TRBV20-1 and J is TRBJ1-6; the D is unclear. Deletions cut 0 bases from V and 11 bases from J, with 17 bases between. CDR1 is DFQATT and CDR2 is SNEGSKA in the germline V gene (reference sequence). The CDR3 length is 15 residues.

This clonotype was seen a handful of times. J is TRBJ2-4 and V is TRBV3-1, with D perhaps assigned TRBD1 or TRBD2 (5 bases each). The J call may be in error: the DNA end matches TRBJ2-7 better. The CDR3 runs 15 residues. Germline CDR1 LGHDT, CDR2 YNNKEL (reference sequence). CDR3 sequence (DNA): TGTGCCAGCAGCCAAGAGGGGACCCCACGCCACGAGCAGTACTTC. This codes for CASSQEGTPRHEQYF.

The genes are TRBV5-1 and TRBJ1-2; D not certain. Germline CDR1 reads SGHRS; CDR2 reads YFSETQ. This CDR3 contains 13 residues. Trimming took 7 bases from V and 2 from J, leaving 12 bases between them. The CDR3 DNA is TGCGCCAGCGGCCGTGATGCCAACTATGGCTACACCTTC. Protein product: CASGRDANYGYTF.

This clonotype turned up a few times. In DNA, the CDR3 is TGTGCCAGCAGTTTCACCTCGGTGAACACTGAAGCTTTCTTT. Translating it yields CASSFTSVNTEAFF. V is TRBV12-3 or TRBV12-4 and J is TRBJ1-1, with D uncertain. The V end lost 3 bases, the J end lost 0 bases, and 8 bases lay between the germline ends. This CDR3 has 14 residues.

This chain joins TRBV2 and TRBJ2-5, with TRBD1 as a possible D gene (7 bases). The end of the DNA is better explained by TRBJ2-7, so the J call may be wrong. The CDR3 is 12 residues long. From germline, CDR1 is SNHLY and CDR2 FYNNEI. CDR3: CASPQGEDEQYF. In DNA form, the CDR3 reads TGTGCCAGCCCCCAGGGGGAGGACGAGCAGTACTTC.

This clonotype was seen a handful of times. The genes are TRBV21-1 and TRBJ2-3; the table's D call TRBD1 went unverified against the DNA. TRBV21-1 is classified as a pseudogene. The CDR3 has 14 residues. The CDR3 is CASRDKGSTDTQYF. The CDR3 DNA is TGTGCCAGCAGGGACAAGGGGAGCACAGATACGCAGTATTTT.

This clonotype was detected a few times. This sequence joins TRBV10-3 and TRBJ2-4, with TRBD1 matching 10 bases. The J call may not be correct, given that the DNA end is closer to TRBJ2-7. The CDR3 runs to 15 residues. In germline, CDR1 is ENHRY, CDR2 SYGVKD. CDR3 sequence (DNA): TGTGCCATCAGTAGCACCGGGACAGGGGCCTACGAGCAGTACTTC. It codes for CAISSTGTGAYEQYF.

The chain links TRBV9 to TRBJ2-2; either TRBD1 or TRBD2 may fit D (5 bases each). The CDR3 totals 13 residues. Germline V gene sequence: CDR1 SGDLS, CDR2 YYNGEE. V was shortened by 0 bases and J by 5 bases, with 5 bases between the two germline ends. CDR3 amino acids: CASSVGGTGELFF. The CDR3 region has the DNA TGTGCCAGCAGCGTAGGGGGGACCGGGGAGCTGTTTTTT.

V and J are TRBV6-2 or TRBV6-3 and TRBJ2-4, with 7 positions matching TRBD1. With the DNA end fitting TRBJ2-7 better, the J assignment may be wrong. Germline assignment: CDR1 MNHEY and CDR2 SVGEGT. CDR3 length: 14 residues. The CDR3 sequence is CASSFLTGVYEQYF. The DNA of the CDR3 is TGTGCCAGCAGTTTCCTAACAGGGGTCTACGAGCAGTACTTC.

The J gene is TRBJ2-7, the V gene TRBV30; 9 bases line up with TRBD1. This CDR3 is built from 15 residues. V was clipped by 5 bases and J by 4 bases; unmatched bases: 12. Germline lookup yields CDR1 GTSNPN and CDR2 SVGIG (reference sequence). CDR3 residues: CAWGPLQGARYEQYF. CDR3 nucleotides: TGTGCCTGGGGCCCTTTACAGGGGGCGCGTTACGAGCAGTACTTC.

A single count supports this clonotype. The chain recombines TRBV29-1 with TRBJ1-2; TRBD1 agrees at 7 bases. This CDR3 is 12 amino acids long. CDR1 and CDR2 (germline): SQVTM, ANQGSEA. Trimming took 5 bases from V and 6 from J; bases not matched to a gene: 6. This CDR3 is CSVLSQGDGYTF. The CDR3, as DNA: TGCAGCGTTTTGTCCCAGGGGGATGGCTACACCTTC.